This passage covers 10 T cell receptor beta chains from one sample sequenced in a study of beta chain features in type 1 diabetes. TCRB transcripts that were expressed got sequenced, as all of the isolated RNA had been reverse transcribed. Data came from immunoSEQ multiplex PCR; TCRdb stores just in-frame clones and leaves some out. The repertoire holds about 930,000 clones, 15% to 20% seen once, with 0.023% in the top ten. Sequenced sample: naive CD4+ T cells from blood. These receptors were taken from a woman aged 18-29 years in good health.

The sample holds a few counts of this clone. This chain links TRBV5-1 with TRBJ2-7; 12 nucleotides line up with TRBD2. V dropped 3 bases and J dropped 1; count of bases not matched to a gene: 2. The CDR3 is 15 residues long. CDR1 and CDR2 from the germline V gene are SGHRS and YFSETQ. The CDR3 region has the DNA TGCGCCAGCAGCTACCTAGCGGGAGGGTCCTACGAGCAGTACTTC. This encodes CASSYLAGGSYEQYF.

This clone has only a few counts. The chain carries TRBV28 and TRBJ2-7; D tentatively reads TRBD1 or TRBD2 (5 bases each). The CDR3 is 14 residues long. Trimming took 3 bases from V and 6 from J, leaving 15 bases between them. CDR1 MDHEN and CDR2 SYDVKM come from the germline V gene. The CDR3 bases are TGTGCCAGCAGTTTTGTCTGGGGGAGAGGCGAGCAGTACTTC. Amino acids: CASSFVWGRGEQYF.

The CDR3 DNA sequence: TGTGCCAGCAGCGTAGCTCCAACCGCCTCGAGGGGAAACACCATATATTTT. Residues: CASSVAPTASRGNTIYF. V usage is TRBV9 and J usage is TRBJ1-3; D is uncertain. V lost 0 bases, J lost 4 bases, and 17 bases lay in between. Germline V gene data show CDR1 as SGDLS and CDR2 as YYNGEE. The CDR3 covers 17 residues.

V is TRBV18 and J is TRBJ2-3; 12 nucleotides align to TRBD2. The CDR3 contains 16 residues. The junction had 6 bases not matched to a gene; V was cut back by 6 bases and J by 2 bases. The germline CDR1 and CDR2 sequences are KGHSH and LQKENI. In DNA, the CDR3 is TGTGCCAGCTCCCCGGGACTAGCGGGTATCACAGATACGCAGTATTTT. It yields the protein CASSPGLAGITDTQYF.

Written as DNA, the CDR3 is TGTGCCAGCAGCCAAGTAATTCAAAACACTGAAGCTTTCTTT. Protein sequence: CASSQVIQNTEAFF. This rearrangement joins TRBV4-2 to TRBJ1-1, with D uncertain. V lost 1 base, J lost 2 bases, and 8 bases lay in between. Germline V lookup: CDR1 LGHNA, CDR2 YNFKEQ. The CDR3 runs 14 residues.

This clone was observed a few times. This chain joins TRBV5-6 and TRBJ1-1, with D uncertain. The CDR3 spans 13 residues. The germline V gene has CDR1 SGHDT and CDR2 YYEEEE. With 4 bases removed from V and 0 bases from J, the gap between germline ends came to 7 bases. The DNA for the CDR3 is TGTGCCAGCAGCCAGCCCATGAACACTGAAGCTTTCTTT. Its protein is CASSQPMNTEAFF. The variable domain in full, with the rest retrieved from reference TRBV5-6 and TRBJ1-1, is DAGVTQSPTHLIKTRGQQVTLRCSPKSGHDTVSWYQQALGQGPQFIFQYYEEEERQRGNFPDRFSGHQFPNYSSELNVNALLLGDSALYLCASSQPMNTEAFFGQGTRLTVV.

V is TRBV18 and J is TRBJ1-2; no reliable D call. Trimming took 2 bases from V and 10 from J, leaving 11 bases between them. Germline CDR1 is KGHSH and CDR2 is LQKENI. The CDR3 totals 12 residues. CDR3 in DNA: TGTGCCAGCTCACCAACAGTAGGTTACTACACCTTC. Encoded protein: CASSPTVGYYTF.

A few counts support this clone. The gene calls are TRBV2 and TRBJ2-1, with D unclear. V was clipped by 2 bases and J by 0 bases, with 8 bases between them. The CDR3 is 15 residues long. CDR1 SNHLY and CDR2 FYNNEI come from the germline V gene. The CDR3 DNA follows: TGTGCCAGCAGTGAAAGCCACTCCTCCTACAATGAGCAGTTCTTC. Protein product: CASSESHSSYNEQFF.

The chain joins TRBV29-1 to TRBJ1-2; 7 nucleotides align to TRBD1. Per the germline V gene, CDR1 is SQVTM and CDR2 is ANQGSEA. V gave up 0 bases and J gave up 7 bases; unmatched junction bases: 5. The CDR3 length is 13 residues. The CDR3 protein is CSVEEVQGLGYTF. CDR3 nucleotide sequence: TGCAGCGTTGAAGAGGTACAGGGGCTTGGCTACACCTTC. The whole variable domain, filled in from reference TRBV29-1 and TRBJ1-2, reads SAVISQKPSRDICQRGTSLTIQCQVDSQVTMMFWYRQQPGQSLTLIATANQGSEATYESGFVIDKFPISRPNLTFSTLTVSNMSPEDSSIYLCSVEEVQGLGYTFGSGTRLTVV.

Worth noting for this clone: Other DNA sequences within the sample encode an identical CDR3. The chain joins TRBV5-4 to TRBJ2-5; 9 bases are shared with TRBD1. Germline trimming cut 4 bases from V and 5 bases from J; bases unmatched to any gene: 9. This CDR3 contains 15 residues. Germline lookup yields CDR1 SGHNT and CDR2 YYREEE (reference sequence). DNA of the CDR3: TGTGCCAGCAGCCCGACAGGGGGTCTTGGGGAGACCCAGTACTTC. Translating gives CASSPTGGLGETQYF.